Reported below is one TCR beta chain. Its matching antigen is unknown. The data were taken from a study of T-cell reconstitution after alpha-beta-depleted transplantation in children. Library preparation (for TCRbeta) was performed with unique molecular identifiers. TCRdb re-called the PCR reads with MiXCR, one entry per CDR3 protein. The table has just over 950,000 distinct CDR3 sequences, around 30% seen once. This CDR3 contains 19 residues. Germline assignment: CDR1 DFQATT and CDR2 SNEGSKA (reference sequence). Deletions cut 3 bases from V and 4 bases from J, with 31 bases between. Study findings and constraints: By about two months after transplant, alpha-beta T cells reportedly arose from several hundred graft clones that had expanded. Once a year had passed after transplant, T-cell counts and diversity came mostly from newly produced T cells.

The TCR was taken from a boy less than two years old who had a stem cell transplant for SCID, so the T cells may come from the graft donor. This material consisted of PBMCs, mostly from graft donor cells, taken 360 days after TCRalphabeta/CD19-depleted stem cell transplant. This chain uses TRBV20-1 with TRBJ2-7; weak D call: TRBD2 (5 bases). CDR3 nucleotide sequence: TGCAGTGCTAGTAGTATCGCAGGAGGCGACTTATGGACGACTTACGAGCAGTACTTC. Encoded protein: CSASSIAGGDLWTTYEQYF.